These 4 T cell receptor beta chains came from one sample sequenced in a study of blood T cell repertoires in COVID-19. Clones were read by immunoSEQ multiplex PCR, and TCRdb kept only the in-frame ones, dropping some. The sample records 200,000 to 300,000 clones, more than 75% being singletons. Material for sequencing was PBMCs or T cells enriched from blood (not recorded which). The receptors come from a woman in her forties with acute COVID-19.

J is TRBJ1-1 and V is TRBV10-1; D not certain. V dropped 3 bases and J dropped 1 base, with 9 bases sitting between them. Germline values: CDR1 WNHNN, CDR2 SYGVQD (reference sequence). This CDR3 has 14 amino acids. CDR3 in amino acids: CASSDGLPNTEAFF. The CDR3 region has the DNA TGCGCCAGCAGTGATGGACTCCCGAACACTGAAGCTTTCTTT.

This chain uses TRBV6-1 with TRBJ1-6, with 10 bases aligning to TRBD1. J was trimmed by 8 bases and V by 2 bases; bases with no gene match: 3. This CDR3 has 15 amino acids. Per the germline V gene, CDR1 is MNHNS and CDR2 is SASEGT. CDR3 amino acids: CASSEPGQGHSPLHF. CDR3 DNA: TGTGCCAGCAGTGAACCGGGACAGGGGCATTCACCCCTCCACTTT.

The chain combines TRBV6-1 with TRBJ1-5; a weak D match, TRBD1 (6 bases). CDR1 and CDR2 from the germline V gene are MNHNS and SASEGT. V was shortened by 3 bases and J by 3 bases, with 12 bases between the two germline ends. The CDR3 covers 15 residues. The CDR3 here is CASSESGQINQPQHF. The CDR3 nucleotides are TGTGCCAGCAGTGAGAGCGGACAGATCAATCAGCCCCAGCATTTT.

Only a few counts were recorded for this clone. The genes are TRBV7-8 and TRBJ1-5; D perhaps matches TRBD1 (6 bases). Germline V gene lookup returns CDR1 SGHVS and CDR2 FQNEAQ. The V end was cut by 0 bases, the J end by 4 bases, with 10 bases between. CDR3 length: 15 amino acids. CDR3 in amino acids: CASSLAGTLNQPQHF. In DNA, the CDR3 is TGTGCCAGCAGCTTAGCCGGGACATTAAATCAGCCCCAGCATTTT.